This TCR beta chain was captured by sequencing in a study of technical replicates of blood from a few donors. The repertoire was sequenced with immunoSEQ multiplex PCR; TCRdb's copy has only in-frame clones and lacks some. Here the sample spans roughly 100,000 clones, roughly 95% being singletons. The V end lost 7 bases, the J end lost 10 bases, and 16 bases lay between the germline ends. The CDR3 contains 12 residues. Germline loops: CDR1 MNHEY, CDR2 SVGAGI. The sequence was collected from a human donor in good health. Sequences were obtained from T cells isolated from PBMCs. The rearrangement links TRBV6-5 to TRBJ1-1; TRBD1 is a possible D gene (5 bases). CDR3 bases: TGTGCCAGCACCCCCGATCGGGGGGGAGCTTTCTTT. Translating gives CASTPDRGGAFF.